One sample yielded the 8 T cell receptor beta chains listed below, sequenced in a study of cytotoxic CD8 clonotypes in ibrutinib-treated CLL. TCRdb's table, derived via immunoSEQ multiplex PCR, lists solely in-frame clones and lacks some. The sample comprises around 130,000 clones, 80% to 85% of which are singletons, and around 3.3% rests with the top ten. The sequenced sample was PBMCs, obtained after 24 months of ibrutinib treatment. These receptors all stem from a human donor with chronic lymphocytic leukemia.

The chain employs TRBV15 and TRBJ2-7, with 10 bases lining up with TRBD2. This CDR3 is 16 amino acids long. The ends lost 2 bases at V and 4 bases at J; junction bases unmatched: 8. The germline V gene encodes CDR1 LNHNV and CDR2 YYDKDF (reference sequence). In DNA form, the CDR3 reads TGTGCCACCAGCAGACAGGGAGGGACTAGCGCATACGAGCAGTACTTC. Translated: CATSRQGGTSAYEQYF.

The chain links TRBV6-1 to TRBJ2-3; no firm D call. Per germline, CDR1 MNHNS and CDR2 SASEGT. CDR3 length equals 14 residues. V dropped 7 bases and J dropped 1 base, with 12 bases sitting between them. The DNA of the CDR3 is TGTGCCAGCAACCCTGATTTAGGCACAGATACGCAGTATTTT. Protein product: CASNPDLGTDTQYF.

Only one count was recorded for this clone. CDR3 DNA sequence: TGCGCCAGCTCGGCGACTAGCCCCAGTGAGCAGTTCTTC. Protein sequence: CASSATSPSEQFF. The rearrangement joins TRBV10-1 to TRBJ2-1; 7 nucleotides line up with TRBD2. The germline V gene has CDR1 WNHNN and CDR2 SYGVQD (reference sequence). The CDR3 covers 13 residues. V trimming: 8 bases; J trimming: 9 bases; junction bases outside the gene matches: 10.

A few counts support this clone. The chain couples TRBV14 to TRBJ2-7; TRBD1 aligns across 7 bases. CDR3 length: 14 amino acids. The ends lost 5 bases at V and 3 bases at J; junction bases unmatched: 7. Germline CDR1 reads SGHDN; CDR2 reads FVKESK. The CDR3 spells CASSYGTVVYEQYF. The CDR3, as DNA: TGTGCCAGCAGCTACGGGACAGTGGTCTACGAGCAGTACTTC.

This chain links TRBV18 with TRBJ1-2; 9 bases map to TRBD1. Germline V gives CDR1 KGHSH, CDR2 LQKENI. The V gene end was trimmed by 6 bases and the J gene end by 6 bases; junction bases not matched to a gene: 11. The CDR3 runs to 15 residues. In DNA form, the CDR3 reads TGTGCCAGCTCCCTTACAGGGGGCAGTATTCATGGCTACACCTTC. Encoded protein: CASSLTGGSIHGYTF.

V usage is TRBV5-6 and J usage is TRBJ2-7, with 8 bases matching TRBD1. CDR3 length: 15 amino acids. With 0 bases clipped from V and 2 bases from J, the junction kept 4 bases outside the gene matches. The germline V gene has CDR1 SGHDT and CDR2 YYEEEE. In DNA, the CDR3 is TGTGCCAGCAGCTTGGGTGGACAGGGCGCCTACGAGCAGTACTTC. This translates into CASSLGGQGAYEQYF.

For the CDR3, the DNA is TGTGCCAGCAGTTCTGAGACAGGGGGCTTAGGGGAGCAGTTCTTC. Its translation is CASSSETGGLGEQFF. The rearrangement joins TRBV11-2 to TRBJ2-1; 10 nucleotides line up with TRBD1. The junction had 12 bases not matched to a gene; V was cut back by 6 bases and J by 10 bases. The CDR3 sequence is 15 residues long. Per germline, CDR1 SGHAT and CDR2 FQNNGV.

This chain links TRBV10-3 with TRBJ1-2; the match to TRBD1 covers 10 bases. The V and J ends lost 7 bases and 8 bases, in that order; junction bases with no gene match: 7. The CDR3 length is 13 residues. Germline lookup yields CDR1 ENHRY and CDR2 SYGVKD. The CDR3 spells CAITPGQGVGYTF. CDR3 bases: TGTGCCATCACCCCAGGACAGGGGGTGGGCTACACCTTC.